This record covers a single T cell receptor (beta chain). Germline V CDR1 and CDR2: MDHEN, SYDVKM. The CDR3 extends over 15 amino acids. V was trimmed by 6 bases and J by 0 bases, leaving 14 bases between them. Here immunoSEQ multiplex PCR was the method, and the copy in TCRdb shows in-frame clones only, minus some. Seen here are approximately 150,000 clones, about 88% observed once, and the top ten hold more than 2%. The data were obtained in a study of blood T cell repertoires in COVID-19. Study information: T cells, B-cell-depleted T cells, or PBMCs supplied cDNA or gDNA.

This sequence joins TRBV28 and TRBJ2-5; the D gene is possibly TRBD2 (6 bases). This receptor was obtained from a human donor with acute or convalescent COVID-19. The donor label of this sample is uncertain. The source material was peripheral blood. The CDR3 is CASSHSRDYQETQYF. As DNA, the CDR3 is TGTGCCAGCAGCCACTCCCGGGACTACCAAGAGACCCAGTACTTC. Supplemented by reference TRBV28 and TRBJ2-5, the full variable domain reads DVKVTQSSRYLVKRTGEKVFLECVQDMDHENMFWYRQDPGLGLRLIYFSYDVKMKEKGDIPEGYSVSREKKERFSLILESASTNQTSMYLCASSHSRDYQETQYFGPGTRLLVL.